The 15 T cell receptor beta chains below all came from one sample that was sequenced in a study of blood T cell repertoires in COVID-19. The table came from immunoSEQ multiplex PCR; TCRdb's copy has only in-frame clones and leaves some out. Found here are approximately 100,000 clones, 90% to 95% of them singletons; the top ten hold roughly 5.5%. Sequenced: peripheral blood. The receptors originated from a human donor in a cohort sampled during active COVID-19.

The V call is TRBV5-6, the J call TRBJ1-2; 10 positions match TRBD1. CDR3 length equals 17 residues. Trimming removed 4 bases from V and 3 bases from J; junction bases left unmatched: 12. In germline, CDR1 is SGHDT, CDR2 YYEEEE. CDR3 DNA: TGTGCCAGCAGCCTTCGTCGGACAGGGGGAGGGGACTATGGCTACACCTTC. This gives the protein CASSLRRTGGGDYGYTF.

The CDR3 sequence: CAWSVLRTSGSGTDTQYF. CDR3 bases: TGTGCCTGGAGTGTCCTTCGGACTAGCGGGAGCGGGACAGATACGCAGTATTTT. The rearrangement links TRBV30 to TRBJ2-3; 13 positions match TRBD2. This CDR3 contains 18 residues. The V gene's germline CDR1 is GTSNPN and CDR2 SVGIG (reference sequence). V was pared by 0 bases and J by 3 bases, with 9 bases of the junction left unmatched.

This chain links TRBV7-9 with TRBJ2-1; 7 bases are a match to TRBD2. Germline assignment: CDR1 SEHNR and CDR2 FQNEAQ (reference sequence). This CDR3 region has 14 residues. The V segment lost 8 bases and the J segment 4 bases; nucleotides outside the gene matches: 8. The CDR3 sequence: CASGTTSPYNEQFF. The CDR3 region has the DNA TGTGCCAGCGGGACTACTAGTCCTTACAATGAGCAGTTCTTC.

The chain combines TRBV19 with TRBJ2-1; TRBD1 might be the D (5 bases). Trimming took off 3 bases at V and 0 bases at J, with 9 bases between the two ends. Per the germline V gene, CDR1 is LNHDA and CDR2 is SQIVND (reference sequence). CDR3 length: 15 residues. CDR3 amino acids: CASSIGRASYNEQFF. CDR3 DNA sequence: TGTGCCAGTAGTATCGGCAGGGCCTCCTACAATGAGCAGTTCTTC.

The chain links TRBV30 to TRBJ1-1; the match to TRBD1 covers 7 bases. This CDR3 has 15 amino acids. The germline CDR1 and CDR2 sequences are GTSNPN and SVGIG (reference sequence). The V segment lost 5 bases and the J segment 3 bases; nucleotides outside the gene matches: 12. The CDR3 reads CAWHRDRVQDTEAFF. The CDR3 DNA reads TGTGCCTGGCACCGGGACAGAGTTCAGGACACTGAAGCTTTCTTT.

Points on this clone: At the DNA level, this CDR3 is encoded by other sequences in the same sample as well. CDR3 bases: TGTGCCAGCAGTTTTCAGGGTTATGGCTACACCTTC. Translation: CASSFQGYGYTF. The chain combines TRBV12-3 or TRBV12-4 with TRBJ1-2; weak D call: TRBD1 (5 bases). V lost 3 bases to trimming and J lost 5 bases, with 7 bases between them. This CDR3 is built from 12 residues.

The chain links TRBV6-2 or TRBV6-3 to TRBJ2-1; the match to TRBD2 covers 8 bases. Germline CDR1 is MNHEY and CDR2 is SVGEGT. Unmatched junction bases numbered 10, after V lost 2 bases and J lost 13 bases. The CDR3 loop spans 14 amino acids. The chain's CDR3 is CASSYKRGQLSQFF. The CDR3 region has the DNA TGTGCCAGCAGTTACAAGCGGGGGCAACTCTCACAGTTCTTC.

The chain carries TRBV7-9 and TRBJ2-2; the match to TRBD1 covers 9 bases. V shed 1 base, J shed 5 bases, and the junction held 5 bases outside the gene matches. In germline, CDR1 is SEHNR, CDR2 FQNEAQ (reference sequence). CDR3 length: 16 residues. CDR3 residues: CASSLGGTGRTGELFF. DNA for the CDR3: TGTGCCAGCAGCTTAGGAGGGACAGGGAGAACCGGGGAGCTGTTTTTT.

The chain has TRBV28 and TRBJ2-3, with D hard to call. The germline V gene has CDR1 MDHEN and CDR2 SYDVKM. This CDR3 comprises 16 residues. V shed 6 bases and J shed 5 bases, with 21 bases lying between them. CDR3 DNA sequence: TGTGCCAGCAGCCCCTTGAGCTTCGGTGGTAAAGATACGCAGTATTTT. This sequence encodes CASSPLSFGGKDTQYF.

V and J are TRBV4-2 and TRBJ1-4, with D unresolved. Trimming pared 4 bases from V and 3 bases from J, leaving 15 bases between. Germline CDR1 is LGHNA and CDR2 is YNFKEQ. The CDR3 has 16 amino acids. CDR3: CASSREGRGSNEKLFF. In DNA, the CDR3 is TGTGCCAGCAGCCGAGAAGGTCGAGGGTCTAATGAAAAACTGTTTTTT.

This chain uses TRBV11-2 with TRBJ1-3, with D maybe TRBD1 (6 bases). The germline V gene encodes CDR1 SGHAT and CDR2 FQNNGV. The length of the CDR3 is 15 residues. V was shortened by 3 bases and J by 8 bases, with 17 bases between the two germline ends. CDR3 residues: CASSLSPGVIDTIYF. CDR3 in DNA: TGTGCCAGCAGCTTGTCCCCAGGGGTAATTGACACCATATATTTT.

The chain is built from TRBV7-9 and TRBJ2-7; tentatively, D is TRBD2 (5 bases). The CDR3 sequence is 15 residues long. Per germline, CDR1 SEHNR and CDR2 FQNEAQ (reference sequence). V lost 0 bases and J 7 bases, leaving 16 bases between the germline ends. DNA for the CDR3: TGTGCCAGCAGCTTAGCTGAGGGCCTGTTACAAGAGCAGTACTTC. Protein product: CASSLAEGLLQEQYF.

V and J are TRBV2 and TRBJ2-4; D is undetermined. Germline V gene sequence: CDR1 SNHLY, CDR2 FYNNEI. V dropped 3 bases and J dropped 13 bases, with 16 bases sitting between them. This CDR3 is built from 13 residues. The CDR3 nucleotides read TGTGCCAGCAGTGATAGCCGAAAACTTTTCCAGTACTTC. It specifies CASSDSRKLFQYF.

The chain combines TRBV9 with TRBJ2-3, with D hard to call. V shed 0 bases and J shed 0 bases, with 8 bases lying between them. The CDR3 has 15 amino acids. Germline values: CDR1 SGDLS, CDR2 YYNGEE. The CDR3 region is CASSVGASSTDTQYF. The CDR3 DNA follows: TGTGCCAGCAGCGTAGGGGCCTCCAGCACAGATACGCAGTATTTT.

The chain recombines TRBV14 with TRBJ2-7; 9 positions agree with TRBD1. Germline values: CDR1 SGHDN, CDR2 FVKESK. This CDR3 contains 11 residues. Trimming took 8 bases from V and 6 from J; bases not matched to a gene: 2. CDR3 nucleotides: TGTGCCAGCCGACAGGGGGTCGAGCAGTACTTC. Encoded protein: CASRQGVEQYF.